These 16 T cell receptor beta chains originate from one sample sequenced in a study of shared clonotypes between healthy human individuals. Clones were sequenced by immunoSEQ multiplex PCR, and TCRdb holds only the in-frame ones, with some missing. Of 1,400,000 or so clones in the sample, approximately 98.5% were seen once. Specimen: naive CD4+ T cells sorted from blood. Subset given: CD45RA+ positively selected. Receptors were obtained from a man younger than 40 in good health.

This clone has only one observation. The chain links TRBV15 to TRBJ2-7; no clear D gene. Trimming cost V 7 bases and J 5 bases, with 15 bases left between them. Germline V lookup: CDR1 LNHNV, CDR2 YYDKDF (reference sequence). This CDR3 has 13 residues. The CDR3 region has the DNA TGTGCCACCACGGAAAGCTACCGAGACGAGCAGTACTTC. Translated, it gives CATTESYRDEQYF.

This clone was seen only once. This chain connects TRBV29-1 to TRBJ2-5, with D possibly TRBD1 on 6 matching bases. Germline V gene data show CDR1 as SQVTM and CDR2 as ANQGSEA. V gave up 5 bases and J gave up 5 bases, with 15 bases separating them. This CDR3 contains 13 residues. CDR3 DNA: TGCAGCGTTCCCCGGGGACAAAGGGAGACCCAGTACTTC. The encoded protein is CSVPRGQRETQYF. Drawing the rest from reference TRBV29-1 and TRBJ2-5, the complete variable domain is SAVISQKPSRDICQRGTSLTIQCQVDSQVTMMFWYRQQPGQSLTLIATANQGSEATYESGFVIDKFPISRPNLTFSTLTVSNMSPEDSSIYLCSVPRGQRETQYFGPGTRLLVL.

V gene TRBV2 combines with J gene TRBJ2-2, with D unclear. The germline gives CDR1 SNHLY, CDR2 FYNNEI. The length of the CDR3 is 14 residues. Trimming took 7 bases from V and 6 from J, leaving 15 bases between them. CDR3 DNA sequence: TGTGCCAGCAATCTGGGGTTTGAGGCCGGGGAGCTGTTTTTT. Its protein product is CASNLGFEAGELFF.

This chain links TRBV21-1 with TRBJ2-7; the D segment call TRBD2 is taken from the table without a DNA check. TRBV21-1 is described as a pseudogene. The CDR3 length is 11 residues. The DNA for the CDR3 is TGTGCCAGCAGCAGCGCCTACGAGCAGTACTTC. Translation: CASSSAYEQYF.

This chain joins TRBV18 and TRBJ1-1; 9 bases are a match to TRBD1. The CDR3 extends over 18 amino acids. Germline values: CDR1 KGHSH, CDR2 LQKENI. V gave up 1 base and J gave up 0 bases; unmatched junction bases: 9. The CDR3 DNA sequence: TGTGCCAGCTCACCACTGGCAGGGACAGGGACTTTGAACACTGAAGCTTTCTTT. It encodes CASSPLAGTGTLNTEAFF.

The chain employs TRBV28 and TRBJ1-2; D might be TRBD1 (6 bases). In germline, CDR1 is MDHEN, CDR2 SYDVKM. V shed 5 bases and J shed 4 bases, with 14 bases lying between them. The CDR3 extends over 14 amino acids. The CDR3 is CASSPSDRFYGYTF. CDR3 nucleotide sequence: TGTGCCAGCAGTCCCTCGGACAGATTCTATGGCTACACCTTC.

To note about this clone: This CDR3 is also generated by other DNA sequences in the sample. The chain couples TRBV19 to TRBJ1-2; D gene unclear. This CDR3 contains 12 residues. CDR1 and CDR2 (germline): LNHDA, SQIVND (reference sequence). V was shortened by 1 base and J by 7 bases, with 7 bases between the two germline ends. The CDR3 here is CASSIAGSGYTF. The CDR3 DNA follows: TGTGCCAGTAGTATAGCGGGGTCTGGCTACACCTTC.

This rearrangement joins TRBV7-3 to TRBJ2-7; 11 nucleotides agree with TRBD2. There are 14 residues in the CDR3. Looked up from germline, CDR1 is SGHTA and CDR2 is FQGTGA. Trimming took 5 bases from V and 7 from J; bases not matched to a gene: 7. This CDR3 is CASSQTSGVREQYF. The CDR3 DNA reads as TGTGCCAGCAGCCAGACTAGCGGGGTTAGAGAGCAGTACTTC.

With respect to this clone: One end of the junction varies from germline; a read error may be responsible. The chain carries TRBV11-1 and TRBJ2-4; D perhaps matches TRBD1 (5 bases). From germline, CDR1 is SGHAT and CDR2 FQDESV (reference sequence). This CDR3 spans 11 amino acids. The DNA for the CDR3 is TGTGCCAGCAGAAGTAGGGGATCTAGTGGCTTC. Protein product: CASRSRGSSGF.

The V gene is TRBV5-1, the J gene TRBJ1-1; tentatively, D is TRBD1 (5 bases). CDR3 size: 14 residues. The ends were cut back, 5 bases at V and 2 bases at J, with 13 bases in the middle. Germline-derived CDR1 and CDR2 are SGHRS and YFSETQ. This chain's CDR3 is CASSWRGRNTEAFF. The DNA for the CDR3 is TGCGCCAGCAGTTGGAGGGGACGAAACACTGAAGCTTTCTTT.

J is TRBJ1-1 and V is TRBV5-4; weak D call: TRBD1 (5 bases). CDR3 length: 17 residues. The V end lost 0 bases, the J end lost 1 base, and 16 bases lay between the germline ends. Germline V CDR1 and CDR2: SGHNT, YYREEE (reference sequence). In DNA form, the CDR3 reads TGTGCCAGCAGCTTGGAGGCAGGGTCATTCGGGAACACTGAAGCTTTCTTT. As protein: CASSLEAGSFGNTEAFF.

CDR3 sequence: CASSLRGANYGYTF. CDR3 DNA sequence: TGTGCCAGCAGTTTAAGGGGGGCTAACTATGGCTACACCTTC. The chain uses TRBV28 and TRBJ1-2; D possibly corresponds to TRBD1 (6 bases). V was pared by 2 bases and J by 0 bases, with 7 bases between. This CDR3 is built from 14 residues. In germline, CDR1 is MDHEN, CDR2 SYDVKM.

The chain recombines TRBV29-1 with TRBJ1-2; 10 nucleotides line up with TRBD1. This CDR3 has 13 residues. J was trimmed by 4 bases and V by 6 bases; bases with no gene match: 5. Germline loops: CDR1 SQVTM, CDR2 ANQGSEA. The CDR3, as DNA: TGCAGCGTGTCTTGGACAGGGGGCTATGGCTACACCTTC. It encodes CSVSWTGGYGYTF.

The chain joins TRBV11-2 to TRBJ2-1; 9 bases fit TRBD2. Germline CDR1 is SGHAT and CDR2 is FQNNGV. V lost 0 bases and J lost 3; bases outside the gene matches: 3. CDR3 length: 16 amino acids. The CDR3 sequence: CASSLDLAGFYNEQFF. The CDR3 coding sequence is TGTGCCAGCAGCTTAGATCTAGCGGGATTCTACAATGAGCAGTTCTTC.

A word on this clone: Distinct nucleotide sequences in the sample also encode this CDR3. The chain links TRBV9 to TRBJ2-1, with no clear D. Trimming took 4 bases from V and 1 from J, leaving 12 bases between them. This CDR3 contains 15 residues. The germline CDR1 and CDR2 sequences are SGDLS and YYNGEE. The CDR3 DNA reads as TGTGCCAGCAGCCCCCAGGTAGGGTCCTACAATGAGCAGTTCTTC. This encodes CASSPQVGSYNEQFF.

The rearrangement joins TRBV7-9 to TRBJ1-1; perhaps TRBD1 as D (6 bases). The CDR3 has 14 amino acids. The germline V and J ends were trimmed by 5 bases and 3 bases, with 13 bases remaining between them. The germline CDR1 and CDR2 sequences are SEHNR and FQNEAQ (reference sequence). The CDR3 coding sequence is TGTGCCAGCAGCGTGCAGGGGAGCCACACTGAAGCTTTCTTT. It codes for CASSVQGSHTEAFF.